This record looks at one TCR beta chain sequence and its context. Recovery among Cohort 3 donors was established by two negative PCRs, clearance, or symptom resolution. These data originate in a study of blood T cell repertoires in COVID-19. TCRdb's copy holds only in-frame clones and misses some; the assay was immunoSEQ multiplex PCR. This sample has roughly 250,000 clones; about 93% occur once, and the top ten carry about 1.9%. This sequence originates from a young woman who had recovered from COVID-19. Sequencing used PBMCs or T cells enriched from blood (not recorded which).

The CDR3 DNA follows: TGTGCCAGCATCAACTTCGGACTAGCGGGGGCTCCTACCACAGATACGCAGTATTTT. It yields the protein CASINFGLAGAPTTDTQYF. J is TRBJ2-3 and V is TRBV2; TRBD2 matches 13 bases. The CDR3 runs 19 residues. V trimming: 7 bases; J trimming: 2 bases; junction bases outside the gene matches: 15. Germline V gene data show CDR1 as SNHLY and CDR2 as FYNNEI.